This TCR beta chain was identified in a study of shared clonotypes between healthy human individuals. Here immunoSEQ multiplex PCR was the method, and the copy in TCRdb shows in-frame clones only, minus some. Among about 1.5 million clones, around 98% were seen once, and the ten largest hold 0.4% to 0.45%. CDR3 length: 16 residues. Germline lookup yields CDR1 MNHEY and CDR2 SVGAGI. J lost 2 bases, V lost 0 bases, and 3 bases had no gene match. The chain has TRBV6-5 and TRBJ1-2, with 10 bases fitting TRBD1. The sequencing sample was made of naive CD4+ T cells sorted from blood. Subset here: CD45RA+ positively selected. The receptor comes from a man in his thirties or forties in good health. In DNA, the CDR3 is TGTGCCAGCAGTTACTCCTTGACAGGGGGCAACTATGGCTACACCTTC. Protein product: CASSYSLTGGNYGYTF.